A single sample gave rise to the 19 T cell receptor beta chains below, sequenced in a study of cytomegalovirus exposure and HLA in healthy donors. 60 Vbeta and 13 Jbeta primers were used in PCR. TCRdb's copy holds only in-frame clones and misses some; the assay was immunoSEQ multiplex PCR. The sample lists about 150,000 clones; roughly 78% were seen once. The sequenced sample consisted of PBMCs. The receptors were sampled from a man aged 50-60 years in good health and CMV-seropositive.

The chain combines TRBV5-1 with TRBJ2-2; no clear D gene. V dropped 1 base and J dropped 1 base, with 5 bases sitting between them. The germline V gene encodes CDR1 SGHRS and CDR2 YFSETQ. The CDR3 runs to 14 residues. The CDR3 coding sequence is TGCGCCAGCAGCTTGCGACAGAACACCGGGGAGCTGTTTTTT. Translating it yields CASSLRQNTGELFF.

The chain joins TRBV2 to TRBJ2-1; 8 nucleotides match TRBD2. Germline V gives CDR1 SNHLY, CDR2 FYNNEI. This CDR3 is 12 amino acids long. V was clipped by 8 bases and J by 6 bases; unmatched bases: 3. The CDR3 DNA reads TGTGCCAGCGTCCGGGGGGGCAATGAGCAGTTCTTC. It is translated as CASVRGGNEQFF.

The chain combines TRBV2 with TRBJ1-4; 9 bases fit TRBD1. The CDR3 is made up of 14 amino acids. Germline loops: CDR1 SNHLY, CDR2 FYNNEI. With V trimmed by 4 bases and J by 5 bases, 2 bases remained unmatched. The CDR3 bases are TGTGCCAGCAGTGCCGGGACAGGGAATGAAAAACTGTTTTTT. It is translated as CASSAGTGNEKLFF.

The chain is built from TRBV11-2 and TRBJ2-5, with TRBD2 as a possible D gene (5 bases). There are 16 residues in the CDR3. The V gene's germline CDR1 is SGHAT and CDR2 FQNNGV. Trimming took 3 bases from V and 2 from J, leaving 16 bases between them. CDR3: CASSFYVGEGQETQYF. The CDR3, as DNA: TGTGCCAGCAGCTTCTACGTGGGAGAGGGTCAAGAGACCCAGTACTTC.

The CDR3, as DNA: TGTGCCAGCACCCGGACAGGGGATAGCAATCAGCCCCAGCATTTT. It encodes CASTRTGDSNQPQHF. This chain uses TRBV28 with TRBJ1-5; TRBD1 matches 9 bases. The CDR3 consists of 15 residues. V was pared by 7 bases and J by 0 bases, with 4 bases of the junction left unmatched. The germline V gene encodes CDR1 MDHEN and CDR2 SYDVKM.

This chain uses TRBV15 with TRBJ2-6, with D maybe TRBD1 (6 bases). The CDR3 has 15 amino acids. Germline assignment: CDR1 LNHNV and CDR2 YYDKDF (reference sequence). V lost 9 bases, J lost 2 bases, and 14 bases lay in between. CDR3 DNA: TGTGCCACTTCTACAGGGTATCCTGGGGCCAACGTCCTGACTTTC. Its translation: CATSTGYPGANVLTF.

This clone was picked up a small number of times. The V and J genes are TRBV5-1 and TRBJ1-1; TRBD1 matches 11 bases. The V and J ends lost 4 bases and 0 bases, in that order; junction bases with no gene match: 5. CDR3 length: 16 residues. The V gene's germline CDR1 is SGHRS and CDR2 YFSETQ. In nucleotides, the CDR3 is TGCGCCAGCAGCCCGGGACAGGGGGAAATGAACACTGAAGCTTTCTTT. It codes for CASSPGQGEMNTEAFF.

The chain uses TRBV30 and TRBJ2-3; D is perhaps TRBD1 (6 bases). This CDR3 region has 14 residues. The germline CDR1 and CDR2 sequences are GTSNPN and SVGIG (reference sequence). V gave up 1 base and J gave up 3 bases, with 11 bases separating them. The CDR3 here is CAWSGGQQTDTQYF. CDR3 nucleotide sequence: TGTGCCTGGAGTGGCGGACAGCAGACAGATACGCAGTATTTT. Full variable domain (rest looked up from reference TRBV30 and TRBJ2-3): SQTIHQWPATLVQPVGSPLSLECTVEGTSNPNLYWYRQAAGRGLQLLFYSVGIGQISSEVPQNLSASRPQDRQFILSSKKLLLSDSGFYLCAWSGGQQTDTQYFGPGTRLTVL.

This rearrangement joins TRBV28 to TRBJ1-5; TRBD1 matches at 8 bases. The CDR3 extends over 13 amino acids. Germline CDR1 reads MDHEN; CDR2 reads SYDVKM. Trimming cost V 5 bases and J 9 bases; bases outside gene matches: 6. The CDR3 nucleotides read TGTGCCAGCAGTATGACAGGGGCTGGGCCCCAGCATTTT. Translating gives CASSMTGAGPQHF.

This chain connects TRBV6-1 to TRBJ1-6; no definite D call. V lost 2 bases and J lost 16, with 9 bases in between. This CDR3 comprises 11 residues. The germline gives CDR1 MNHNS, CDR2 SASEGT. The DNA of the CDR3 is TGTGCCAGCAGTGAATCTACAGTTCTCCACTTT. Translation: CASSESTVLHF.

The chain links TRBV5-1 to TRBJ2-5; 10 positions agree with TRBD2. CDR3 length: 17 amino acids. The junction had 13 bases not matched to a gene; V was cut back by 4 bases and J by 4 bases. CDR1 and CDR2 from the germline V gene are SGHRS and YFSETQ. The CDR3 DNA sequence: TGCGCCAGCAGCCTCGGCAGCCAAGCGGGAGGGCGAGAGACCCAGTACTTC. Encoded protein: CASSLGSQAGGRETQYF.

Concerning this clone itself: Sequence at one end of the junction differs from germline and may be a read error. The chain employs TRBV30 and TRBJ2-1; TRBD2 is a possible D gene (5 bases). The germline CDR1 and CDR2 sequences are GTSNPN and SVGIG (reference sequence). This CDR3 is 13 amino acids long. For the CDR3, the DNA is TGTGCCTGGAGTGGATCATCTAGCAATCAGCAGTTCTTC. This translates into CAWSGSSSNQQFF.

The V call is TRBV19, the J call TRBJ2-3, with D possibly matching TRBD1 (5 bases). CDR1 LNHDA and CDR2 SQIVND come from the germline V gene (reference sequence). CDR3 length equals 14 residues. V was trimmed by 3 bases and J by 5 bases, leaving 12 bases between them. CDR3 sequence (DNA): TGTGCCAGTAGTATTAGGGGTAAGGTAGATACGCAGTATTTT. It translates to CASSIRGKVDTQYF. Looking up the rest from reference TRBV19 and TRBJ2-3 gives the full variable domain: DGGITQSPKYLFRKEGQNVTLSCEQNLNHDAMYWYRQDPGQGLRLIYYSQIVNDFQKGDIAEGYSVSREKKESFPLTVTSAQKNPTAFYLCASSIRGKVDTQYFGPGTRLTVL.

The V gene is TRBV6-5, the J gene TRBJ1-1; D not resolved. The CDR3 has 13 amino acids. Germline CDR1 is MNHEY and CDR2 is SVGAGI. Trimming shortened V by 6 bases and J by 5 bases, and 13 bases separated the two germline ends. The CDR3 DNA follows: TGTGCCAGCAGACGCGACGGGGAAACTGAAGCTTTCTTT. This encodes CASRRDGETEAFF.

The table lists this clone with a count of one. The J gene is TRBJ1-3, the V gene TRBV11-2; 7 bases match TRBD1. CDR1 SGHAT and CDR2 FQNNGV come from the germline V gene. This CDR3 is 16 amino acids long. With 5 bases clipped from V and 3 bases from J, the junction kept 10 bases outside the gene matches. DNA for the CDR3: TGTGCCAGCAGCCCGAGACAGGGCACTTATGGAAACACCATATATTTT. As protein: CASSPRQGTYGNTIYF.

The V and J genes are TRBV9 and TRBJ2-7; TRBD2 aligns across 11 bases. CDR3 length: 16 residues. In germline, CDR1 is SGDLS, CDR2 YYNGEE. V shed 0 bases and J 2 bases; nucleotides not matched to a gene: 4. This chain's CDR3 is CASSVGASGRTYEQYF. As DNA, the CDR3 is TGTGCCAGCAGCGTAGGGGCTAGCGGGAGGACCTACGAGCAGTACTTC.

The V call is TRBV4-1, the J call TRBJ2-1, with 8 bases matching TRBD2. Germline V lookup: CDR1 MGHRA, CDR2 YSYEKL. Trimming took 1 base from V and 10 from J; bases not matched to a gene: 9. The CDR3 runs 15 residues. The CDR3 nucleotides are TGCGCCAGCAGCCAAGTTTTACTAGCGGAGGTGGAGCAGTTCTTC. It codes for CASSQVLLAEVEQFF.

The rearrangement joins TRBV29-1 to TRBJ2-5; 9 bases align to TRBD2. The germline gives CDR1 SQVTM, CDR2 ANQGSEA. This CDR3 spans 15 amino acids. The junction had 10 bases not matched to a gene; V was cut back by 1 base and J by 7 bases. The CDR3 sequence is CSVEGGSGGLGTQYF. For the CDR3, the DNA is TGCAGCGTTGAAGGGGGTAGCGGGGGCTTAGGGACCCAGTACTTC.

The rearrangement links TRBV11-2 to TRBJ1-4; D perhaps matches TRBD1 (5 bases). The germline V gene has CDR1 SGHAT and CDR2 FQNNGV. This CDR3 contains 15 residues. V dropped 5 bases and J dropped 3 bases, with 13 bases sitting between them. Here the CDR3 reads CASSVGRGPNEKLFF. The DNA of the CDR3 is TGTGCCAGCAGCGTAGGAAGGGGCCCTAATGAAAAACTGTTTTTT.